The 8 T cell receptor beta chains below were found in one sample sequenced in a study of immune heterogeneity within non-small cell lung tumors. With 32 V and 13 J primers, multiplex PCR amplified the TCR beta CDR3. One entry per CDR3 protein, called by TCRdb with MiXCR from the multiplex PCR reads. The repertoire holds about 21,000 distinct CDR3 sequences, 28% seen once, with roughly 4.4% in the top ten. Template material comprised bulk tumor genomic DNA at approximately 650 ng per sample. Several far-apart biopsies were taken per primary tumor during surgery. The patients were newly diagnosed with non-small cell lung cancer, had not been treated, and had curative surgery. Sequencing used lung tumor tissue. The receptors originated from a man in his forties with non-small cell lung cancer.

For this clonotype: Given a much more abundant clone one base away, this may be a read error. This chain connects TRBV28 to TRBJ1-1, with D tentatively TRBD1 (6 bases). The CDR3 contains 15 residues. The V end lost 5 bases, the J end lost 4 bases, and 17 bases lay between the germline ends. The germline V gene has CDR1 MDHEN and CDR2 SYDVKM. In DNA, the CDR3 is TGTGCCAGCAGTGCTCAGGGGCTAGCTAGCACTGAAGCTTTCTTT. Its translation is CASSAQGLASTEAFF.

By share, this clonotype ranks as medium-sized. The chain joins TRBV12-3 or TRBV12-4 to TRBJ1-5; D not resolved. This CDR3 contains 16 residues. V was shortened by 2 bases and J by 5 bases, with 16 bases between the two germline ends. CDR3 sequence reads: CASSLSAGRGHQPQHF. Written as DNA, the CDR3 is TGTGCCAGCAGTTTATCGGCGGGAAGAGGGCATCAGCCCCAGCATTTT.

The V gene is TRBV7-2, the J gene TRBJ1-4; D is unresolved. Trimming removed 2 bases at V and 5 bases at J, with 9 bases between. The CDR3 spans 14 residues. Germline assignment: CDR1 SGHTA and CDR2 FQGNSA. The CDR3 DNA sequence: TGTGCCAGCAGCTTATTGGCTCTAAATGAAAAACTGTTTTTT. Its protein is CASSLLALNEKLFF.

Of note for this clonotype: A read error may be the cause here, since a much bigger clone is one base away. The CDR3 does not close with the conserved phenylalanine or tryptophan, likely indicating a read error. The V gene is TRBV6-4, the J gene TRBJ2-1; unclear D gene. Germline V lookup: CDR1 MRHNA, CDR2 SNTAGT. Trimming shortened V by 4 bases and J by 4 bases, and 8 bases separated the two germline ends. This CDR3 comprises 13 residues. The CDR3 spells CASSAGSYNEQFL. The CDR3 region has the DNA TGTGCCAGCAGTGCCGGGTCTTACAATGAGCAGTTCTTA.

Only a few counts were recorded for this clonotype. The CDR3 loop reads CSARNNLGGNRYEQYF. CDR3 DNA: TGCAGTGCTAGAAACAACCTAGGCGGGAATCGGTACGAGCAGTACTTC. The chain is built from TRBV20-1 and TRBJ2-7; possible D gene TRBD2, 6 bases. Germline CDR1 reads DFQATT; CDR2 reads SNEGSKA (reference sequence). This CDR3 is built from 16 residues. V was shortened by 2 bases and J by 4 bases, with 21 bases between the two germline ends.

This clonotype showed up many times. This chain uses TRBV12-3 or TRBV12-4 with TRBJ2-1; D gene ambiguous. Trimming pared 5 bases from V and 9 bases from J, leaving 8 bases between. The CDR3 loop spans 11 amino acids. Written as DNA, the CDR3 is TGTGCCAGCAGTAAAACCTTTGAGCAGTTCTTC. Protein: CASSKTFEQFF.

There are many counts of this clonotype. The gene calls are TRBV10-3 and TRBJ2-7; 7 positions match TRBD1. With 2 bases clipped from V and 4 bases from J, the junction kept 8 bases outside the gene matches. The CDR3 consists of 15 residues. CDR1 and CDR2 from the germline V gene are ENHRY and SYGVKD. The CDR3: CAISEDDRARYEQYF. CDR3 DNA: TGTGCCATCAGTGAGGATGACAGGGCTCGGTACGAGCAGTACTTC.

Regarding this clonotype: This could be a read error, since a much larger clone is one nucleotide away. This chain joins TRBV28 and TRBJ2-7, with 9 bases matching TRBD1. With 9 bases clipped from V and 5 bases from J, the junction kept 14 bases outside the gene matches. CDR1 is MDHEN, CDR2 SYDVKM, per germline. The CDR3 totals 15 residues. CDR3 in DNA: TGTGCCAGAAGTCCCCCGGGGACAGGGATCAACGAGCAGTACTTC. Protein: CARSPPGTGINEQYF. Full variable domain (outside the CDR3, taken from reference TRBV28 and TRBJ2-7): DVKVTQSSRYLVKRTGEKVFLECVQDMDHENMFWYRQDPGLGLRLIYFSYDVKMKEKGDIPEGYSVSREKKERFSLILESASTNQTSMYLCARSPPGTGINEQYFGPGTRLTVT.